This T cell receptor (beta chain) is drawn from a study of shared clonotypes between healthy human individuals. Looking at the study overall: The study used three CD4 naive, three CD4 memory, two CD8 naive and one CD8 memory plate per donor. Study-wide results and limits: Only blood samples were collected, and tissue repertoires likely differ. Clonotypes shared by all four donors outscored non-shared clonotypes in generation probability.

Germline loops: CDR1 SGHRS, CDR2 YFSETQ. V gave up 1 base and J gave up 6 bases; unmatched junction bases: 9. The CDR3 is 16 amino acids. The DNA input per sorted-subset replicate PCR was 200 to 250 ng, corresponding to roughly 31,000 T cell genomes. Only in-frame clones appear in the TCRdb table, and some are missing; sequencing was by immunoSEQ multiplex PCR. The sample lists almost 750,000 clones; over 60% were seen once. As regards this clone: What it binds is unknown.

The clonotype originates from a woman between 25 and 40 years old in good health. The chain is built from TRBV5-1 and TRBJ2-5, with TRBD2 matching 10 bases. The specimen sequenced was memory CD4+ T cells sorted from blood. As to subset: CD45RA-negative fraction. CDR3 loop: CASSLWLAGDGKTQYF. CDR3 DNA sequence: TGCGCCAGCAGCTTGTGGCTAGCGGGAGATGGAAAGACCCAGTACTTC. Complete variable domain (other parts from reference TRBV5-1 and TRBJ2-5): KAGVTQTPRYLIKTRGQQVTLSCSPISGHRSVSWYQQTPGQGLQFLFEYFSETQRNKGNFPGRFSGRQFSNSRSEMNVSTLELGDSALYLCASSLWLAGDGKTQYFGPGTRLLVL.